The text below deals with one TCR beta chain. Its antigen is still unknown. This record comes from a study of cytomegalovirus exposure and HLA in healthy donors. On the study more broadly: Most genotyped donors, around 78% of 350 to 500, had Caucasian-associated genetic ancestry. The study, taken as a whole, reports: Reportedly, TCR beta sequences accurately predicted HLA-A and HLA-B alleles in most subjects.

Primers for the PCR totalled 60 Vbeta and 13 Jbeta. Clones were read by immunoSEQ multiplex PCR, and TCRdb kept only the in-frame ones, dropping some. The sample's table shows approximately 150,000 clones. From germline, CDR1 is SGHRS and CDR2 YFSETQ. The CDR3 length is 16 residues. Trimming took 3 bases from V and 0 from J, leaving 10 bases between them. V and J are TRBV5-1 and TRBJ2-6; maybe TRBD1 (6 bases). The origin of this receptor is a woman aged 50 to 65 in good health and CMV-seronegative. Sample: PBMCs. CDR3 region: CASSSRDISGANVLTF. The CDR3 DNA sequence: TGCGCCAGCAGCTCGAGGGACATCTCTGGGGCCAACGTCCTGACTTTC.